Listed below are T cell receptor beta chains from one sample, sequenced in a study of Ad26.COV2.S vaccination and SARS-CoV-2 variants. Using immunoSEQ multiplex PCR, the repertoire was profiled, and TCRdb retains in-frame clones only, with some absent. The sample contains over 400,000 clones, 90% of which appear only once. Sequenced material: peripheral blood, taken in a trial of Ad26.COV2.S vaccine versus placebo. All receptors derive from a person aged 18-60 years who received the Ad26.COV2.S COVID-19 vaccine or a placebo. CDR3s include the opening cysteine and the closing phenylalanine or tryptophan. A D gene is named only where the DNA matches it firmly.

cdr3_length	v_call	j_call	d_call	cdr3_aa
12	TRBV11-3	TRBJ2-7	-	CASSITTGEQYF
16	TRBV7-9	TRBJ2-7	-	CASSTTAGQDFYEQYF
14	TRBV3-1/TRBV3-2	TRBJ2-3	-	CASSPGSSADTQYF
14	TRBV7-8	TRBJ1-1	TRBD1	CASSLSAGGTEAFF
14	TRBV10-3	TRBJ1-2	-	CAISATDTNYGYTF
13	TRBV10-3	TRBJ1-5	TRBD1	CAIKGTGSQPQHF
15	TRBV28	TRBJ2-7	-	CASSDTGTPTYEQYF
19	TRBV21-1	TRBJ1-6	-	CASSSMTGFQNGYNSPLHF
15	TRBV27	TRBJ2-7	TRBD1	CASSLGTGGPYEQYF
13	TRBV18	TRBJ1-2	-	CASSPHQDEGYTF
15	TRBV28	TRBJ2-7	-	CASSLDRGSSYEQYF
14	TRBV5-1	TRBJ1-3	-	CASTLDPTGNTIYF
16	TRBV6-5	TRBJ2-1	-	CASSYSSGIGYNEQFF
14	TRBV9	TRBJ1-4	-	CASSYFAEGEKLFF
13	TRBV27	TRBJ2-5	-	CASIIRPQETQYF
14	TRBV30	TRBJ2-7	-	CAWSNRAYTYEQYF
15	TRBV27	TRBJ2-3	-	CASSHRLEGTDTQYF
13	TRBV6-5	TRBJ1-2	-	CASSSGQHYGYTF
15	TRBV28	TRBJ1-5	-	CASSLGGDRPWPQHF
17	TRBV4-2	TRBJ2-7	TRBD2	CASSQEIGPSGMREQYF
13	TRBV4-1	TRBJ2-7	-	CASSPGPGYEQYF
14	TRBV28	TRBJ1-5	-	CASSSTATNQPQHF
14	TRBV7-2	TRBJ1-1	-	CASSLGKMNTEAFF
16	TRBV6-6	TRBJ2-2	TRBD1	CASSYGQGGITGELFF
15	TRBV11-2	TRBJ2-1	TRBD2	CASSLGTSGYNEQFF
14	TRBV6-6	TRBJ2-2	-	CASRTRANTGELFF
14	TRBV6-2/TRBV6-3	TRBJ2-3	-	CASSPRLGGDTQYF
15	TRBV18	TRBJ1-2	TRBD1	CASSQGQGSIYGYTF
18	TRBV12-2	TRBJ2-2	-	CASRLARLGTSPTGELFF
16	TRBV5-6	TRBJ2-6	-	CASSLVGPTGANVLTF
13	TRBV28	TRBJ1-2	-	CASSLPRGDGYTF
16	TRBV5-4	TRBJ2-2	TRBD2	CASRPGTSGRTGELFF
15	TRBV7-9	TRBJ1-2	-	CASSLTDTRNYGYTF
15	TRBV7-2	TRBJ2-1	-	CASSLPVSSYNEQFF
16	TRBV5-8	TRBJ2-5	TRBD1	CASSLDGTGGEETQYF
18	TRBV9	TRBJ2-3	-	CASSNPMLATQQSDTQYF
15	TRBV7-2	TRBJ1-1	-	CASSLGGRKNTEAFF
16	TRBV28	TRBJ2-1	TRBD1	CASSLLTGGVDDEQFF
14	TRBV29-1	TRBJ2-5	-	CSVAGQPYQETQYF
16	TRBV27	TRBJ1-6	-	CASSTYREYYNSPLHF
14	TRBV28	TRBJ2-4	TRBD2	CASTSGGAKNIQYF
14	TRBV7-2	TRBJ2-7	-	CASSPGTDPYEQYF
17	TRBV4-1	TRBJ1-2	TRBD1	CASSQDPGQGINYGYTF
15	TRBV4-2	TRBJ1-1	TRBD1	CASSQDGTANTEAFF
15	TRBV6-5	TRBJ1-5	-	CASSYSKDKGQPQHF
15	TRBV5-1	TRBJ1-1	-	CASSLVQLGNTEAFF
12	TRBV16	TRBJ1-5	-	CASSQSNQPQHF
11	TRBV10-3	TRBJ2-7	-	CAISEVGEQYF
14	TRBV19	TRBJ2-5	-	CASSIRGASGTQYF
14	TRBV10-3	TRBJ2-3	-	CAIRGAPNTDTQYF
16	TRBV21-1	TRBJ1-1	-	CASSKAAQTGGTEAFF
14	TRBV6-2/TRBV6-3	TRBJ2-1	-	CASSLTSSYNEQFF
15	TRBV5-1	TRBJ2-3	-	CASSLAETSTDTQYF
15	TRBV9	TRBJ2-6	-	CASSVGYTGANVLTF
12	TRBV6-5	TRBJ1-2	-	CASRKSNYGYTF
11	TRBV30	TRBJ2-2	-	CAWSGSGELFF
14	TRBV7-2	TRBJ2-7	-	CASSLVSGWDEQYF
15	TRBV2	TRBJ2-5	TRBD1	CASSEGGQGAETQYF
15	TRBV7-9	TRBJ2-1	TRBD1	CASSKLGTDYNEQFF
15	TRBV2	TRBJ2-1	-	CASSEEAGSYNEQFF